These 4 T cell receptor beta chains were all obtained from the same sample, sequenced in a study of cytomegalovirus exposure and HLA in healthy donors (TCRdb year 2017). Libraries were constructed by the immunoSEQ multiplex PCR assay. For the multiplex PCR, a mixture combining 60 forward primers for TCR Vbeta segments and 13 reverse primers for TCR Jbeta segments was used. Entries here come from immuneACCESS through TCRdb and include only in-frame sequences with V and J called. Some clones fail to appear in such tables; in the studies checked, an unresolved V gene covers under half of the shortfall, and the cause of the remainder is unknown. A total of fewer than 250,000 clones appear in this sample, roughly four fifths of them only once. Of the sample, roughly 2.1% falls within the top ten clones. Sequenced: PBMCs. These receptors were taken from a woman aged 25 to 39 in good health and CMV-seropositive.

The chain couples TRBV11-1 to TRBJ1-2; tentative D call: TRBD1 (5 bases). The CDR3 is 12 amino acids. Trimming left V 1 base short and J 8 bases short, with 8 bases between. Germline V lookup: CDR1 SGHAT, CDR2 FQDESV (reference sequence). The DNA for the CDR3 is TGTGCCAGCAGCTTAGAAGGGGAAGGCTACACCTTC. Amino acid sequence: CASSLEGEGYTF.

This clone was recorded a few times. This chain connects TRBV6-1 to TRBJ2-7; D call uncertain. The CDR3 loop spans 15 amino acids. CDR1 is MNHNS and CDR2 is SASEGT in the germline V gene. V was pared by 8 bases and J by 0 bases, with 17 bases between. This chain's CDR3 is CASGVVSDRSYEQYF. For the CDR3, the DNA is TGTGCCAGCGGTGTTGTGTCAGATCGCTCCTACGAGCAGTACTTC.

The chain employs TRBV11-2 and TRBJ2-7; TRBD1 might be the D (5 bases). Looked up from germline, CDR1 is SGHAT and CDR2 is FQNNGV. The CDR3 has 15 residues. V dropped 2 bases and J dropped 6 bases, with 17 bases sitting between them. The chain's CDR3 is CASSLPRGSSLEQYF. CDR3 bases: TGTGCCAGCAGCTTACCTAGGGGTTCGTCCCTCGAGCAGTACTTC.

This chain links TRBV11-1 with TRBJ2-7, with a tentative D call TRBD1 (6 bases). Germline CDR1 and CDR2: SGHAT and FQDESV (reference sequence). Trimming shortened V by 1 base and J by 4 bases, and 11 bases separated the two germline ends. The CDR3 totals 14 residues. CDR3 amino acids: CASSLVGAAYEQYF. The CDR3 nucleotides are TGTGCCAGCAGCTTAGTGGGGGCTGCGTACGAGCAGTACTTC.